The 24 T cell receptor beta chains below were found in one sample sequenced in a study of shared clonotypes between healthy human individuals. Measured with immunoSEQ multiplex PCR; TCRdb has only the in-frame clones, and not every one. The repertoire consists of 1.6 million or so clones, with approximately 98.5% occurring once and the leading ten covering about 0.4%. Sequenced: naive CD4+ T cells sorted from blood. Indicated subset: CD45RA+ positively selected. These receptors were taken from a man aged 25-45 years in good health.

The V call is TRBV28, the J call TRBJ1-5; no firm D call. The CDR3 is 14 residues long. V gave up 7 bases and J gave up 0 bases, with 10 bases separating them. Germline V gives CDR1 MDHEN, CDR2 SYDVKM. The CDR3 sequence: CASIRRDSNQPQHF. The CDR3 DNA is TGTGCCAGCATTCGGAGGGATAGCAATCAGCCCCAGCATTTT.

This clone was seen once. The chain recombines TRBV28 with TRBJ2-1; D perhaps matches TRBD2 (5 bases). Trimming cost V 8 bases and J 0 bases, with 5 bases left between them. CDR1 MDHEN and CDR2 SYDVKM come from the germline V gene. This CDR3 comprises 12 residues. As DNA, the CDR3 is TGTGCCAGCCGGGACTCCTACAATGAGCAGTTCTTC. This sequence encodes CASRDSYNEQFF.

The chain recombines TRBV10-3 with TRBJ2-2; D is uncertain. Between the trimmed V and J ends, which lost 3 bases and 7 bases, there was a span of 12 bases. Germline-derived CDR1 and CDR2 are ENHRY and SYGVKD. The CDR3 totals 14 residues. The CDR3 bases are TGTGCCATCAGTGAATACGTAGTCGACGGGGAGCTGTTTTTT. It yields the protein CAISEYVVDGELFF.

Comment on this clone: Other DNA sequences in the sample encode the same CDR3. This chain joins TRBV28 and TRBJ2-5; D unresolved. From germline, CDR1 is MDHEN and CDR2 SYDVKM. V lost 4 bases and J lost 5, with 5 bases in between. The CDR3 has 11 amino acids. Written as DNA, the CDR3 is TGTGCCAGCAGTTCCTTGGAGACCCAGTACTTC. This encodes CASSSLETQYF.

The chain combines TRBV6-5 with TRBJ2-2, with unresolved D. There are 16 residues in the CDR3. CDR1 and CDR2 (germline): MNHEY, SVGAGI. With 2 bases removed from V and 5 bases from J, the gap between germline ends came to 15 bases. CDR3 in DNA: TGTGCCAGCAGTTACAGGGCCGGGTTGGGGACCGGGGAGCTGTTTTTT. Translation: CASSYRAGLGTGELFF.

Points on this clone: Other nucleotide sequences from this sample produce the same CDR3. CDR3 DNA: TGTGCCAGCAGTGAGTATCAGCCCCAGCATTTT. As protein: CASSEYQPQHF. This chain uses TRBV6-1 with TRBJ1-5; D ambiguous. Trimming shortened V by 3 bases and J by 5 bases, and 2 bases separated the two germline ends. The CDR3 covers 11 residues. From germline, CDR1 is MNHNS and CDR2 SASEGT.

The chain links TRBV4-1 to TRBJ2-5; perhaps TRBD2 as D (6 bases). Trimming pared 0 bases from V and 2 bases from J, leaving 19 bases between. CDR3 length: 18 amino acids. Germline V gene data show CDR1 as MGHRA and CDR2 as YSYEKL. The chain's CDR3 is CASSQESRGPLQQETQYF. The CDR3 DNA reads TGCGCCAGCAGCCAAGAATCGCGGGGACCGCTCCAACAAGAGACCCAGTACTTC.

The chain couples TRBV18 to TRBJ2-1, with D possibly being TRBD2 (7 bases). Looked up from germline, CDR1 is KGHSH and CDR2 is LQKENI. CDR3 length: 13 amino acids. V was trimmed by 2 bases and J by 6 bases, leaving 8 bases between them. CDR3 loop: CASSPAGANEQFF. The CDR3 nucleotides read TGTGCCAGCTCACCAGCGGGGGCCAATGAGCAGTTCTTC.

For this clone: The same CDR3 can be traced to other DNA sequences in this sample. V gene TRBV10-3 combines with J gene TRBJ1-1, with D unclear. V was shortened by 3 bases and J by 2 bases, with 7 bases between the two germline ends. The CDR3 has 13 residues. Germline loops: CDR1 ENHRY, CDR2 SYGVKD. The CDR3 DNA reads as TGTGCCATCAGTGAAACGGTAAACACTGAAGCTTTCTTT. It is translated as CAISETVNTEAFF.

CDR3 sequence: CASSPLGQGFLETQYF. The DNA for the CDR3 is TGTGCCAGCAGCCCGTTAGGACAGGGCTTCTTGGAGACCCAGTACTTC. The J gene is TRBJ2-5, the V gene TRBV27; 8 positions match TRBD1. Germline V gives CDR1 MNHEY, CDR2 SMNVEV (reference sequence). The V and J ends lost 6 bases and 5 bases, in that order; junction bases with no gene match: 14. The CDR3 loop spans 16 amino acids.

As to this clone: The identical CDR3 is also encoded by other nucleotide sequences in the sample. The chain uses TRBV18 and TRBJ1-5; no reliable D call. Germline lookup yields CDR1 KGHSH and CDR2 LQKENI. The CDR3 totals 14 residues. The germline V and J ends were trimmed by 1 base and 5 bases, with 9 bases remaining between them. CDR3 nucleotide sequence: TGTGCCAGCTCACCACGAACATCCGATCAGCCCCAGCATTTT. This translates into CASSPRTSDQPQHF.

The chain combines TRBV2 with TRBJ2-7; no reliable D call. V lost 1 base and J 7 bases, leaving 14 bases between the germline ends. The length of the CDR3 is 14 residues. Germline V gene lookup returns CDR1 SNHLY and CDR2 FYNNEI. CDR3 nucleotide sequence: TGTGCCAGCAGTGAAGGCGGCAGGTTGCTGGAGCAGTACTTC. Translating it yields CASSEGGRLLEQYF.

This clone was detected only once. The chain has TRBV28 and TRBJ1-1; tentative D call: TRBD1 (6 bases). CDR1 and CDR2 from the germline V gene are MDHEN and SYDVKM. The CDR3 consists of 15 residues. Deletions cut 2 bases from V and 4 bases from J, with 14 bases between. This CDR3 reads CASSLSAQGSTEAFF. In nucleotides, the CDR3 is TGTGCCAGCAGTTTAAGCGCCCAGGGGAGCACTGAAGCTTTCTTT.

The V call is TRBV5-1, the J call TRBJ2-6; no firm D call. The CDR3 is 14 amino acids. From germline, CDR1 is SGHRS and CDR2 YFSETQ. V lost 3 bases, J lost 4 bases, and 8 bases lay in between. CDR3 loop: CASSSRLGANVLTF. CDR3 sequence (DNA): TGCGCCAGCAGCTCCCGACTGGGGGCCAACGTCCTGACTTTC. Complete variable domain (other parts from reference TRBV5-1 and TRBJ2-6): KAGVTQTPRYLIKTRGQQVTLSCSPISGHRSVSWYQQTPGQGLQFLFEYFSETQRNKGNFPGRFSGRQFSNSRSEMNVSTLELGDSALYLCASSSRLGANVLTFGAGSRLTVL.

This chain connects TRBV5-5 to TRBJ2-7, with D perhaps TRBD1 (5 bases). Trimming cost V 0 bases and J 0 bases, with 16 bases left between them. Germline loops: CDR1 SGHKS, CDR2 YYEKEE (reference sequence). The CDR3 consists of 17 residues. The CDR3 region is CASSLALLQASSYEQYF. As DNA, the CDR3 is TGTGCCAGCAGCTTGGCCCTCCTACAGGCGTCCTCCTACGAGCAGTACTTC.

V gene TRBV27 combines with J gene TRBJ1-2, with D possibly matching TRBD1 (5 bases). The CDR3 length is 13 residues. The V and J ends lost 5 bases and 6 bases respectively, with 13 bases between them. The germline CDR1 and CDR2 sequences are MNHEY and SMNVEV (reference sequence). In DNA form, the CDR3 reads TGTGCCAGCAGTCTCATTGGGGGGAATGGCTACACCTTC. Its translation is CASSLIGGNGYTF.

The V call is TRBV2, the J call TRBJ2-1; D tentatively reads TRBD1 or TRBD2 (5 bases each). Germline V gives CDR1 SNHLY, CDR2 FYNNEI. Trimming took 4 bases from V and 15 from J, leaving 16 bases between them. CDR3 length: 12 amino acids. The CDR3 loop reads CASSVGERAPFF. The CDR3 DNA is TGTGCCAGCAGTGTGGGGGAACGCGCTCCGTTCTTC.

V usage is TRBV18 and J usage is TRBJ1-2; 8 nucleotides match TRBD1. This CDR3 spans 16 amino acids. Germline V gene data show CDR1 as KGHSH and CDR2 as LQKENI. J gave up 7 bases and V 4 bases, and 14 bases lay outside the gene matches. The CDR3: CASSQLSTGDFRGYTF. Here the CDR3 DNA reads TGTGCCAGCTCACAACTTTCGACAGGGGATTTCCGTGGCTACACCTTC.

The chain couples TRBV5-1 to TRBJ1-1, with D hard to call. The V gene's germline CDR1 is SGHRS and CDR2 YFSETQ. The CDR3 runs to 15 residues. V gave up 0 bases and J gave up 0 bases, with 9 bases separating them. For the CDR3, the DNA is TGCGCCAGCAGCTTGGATATGGCCATGAACACTGAAGCTTTCTTT. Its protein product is CASSLDMAMNTEAFF.

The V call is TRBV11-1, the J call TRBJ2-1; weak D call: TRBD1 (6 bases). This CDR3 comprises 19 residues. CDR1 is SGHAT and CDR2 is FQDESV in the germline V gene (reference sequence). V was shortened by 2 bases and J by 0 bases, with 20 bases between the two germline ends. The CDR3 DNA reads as TGTGCCAGCAGCTTACGGGACATGCTAAGGAGGACCTCCTACAATGAGCAGTTCTTC. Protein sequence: CASSLRDMLRRTSYNEQFF.

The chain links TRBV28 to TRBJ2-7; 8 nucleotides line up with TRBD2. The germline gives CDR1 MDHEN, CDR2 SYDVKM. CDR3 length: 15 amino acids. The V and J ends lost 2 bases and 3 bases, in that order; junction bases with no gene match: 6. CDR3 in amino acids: CASSLQKRGGYEQYF. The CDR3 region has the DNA TGTGCCAGCAGTTTACAGAAACGGGGGGGCTACGAGCAGTACTTC.

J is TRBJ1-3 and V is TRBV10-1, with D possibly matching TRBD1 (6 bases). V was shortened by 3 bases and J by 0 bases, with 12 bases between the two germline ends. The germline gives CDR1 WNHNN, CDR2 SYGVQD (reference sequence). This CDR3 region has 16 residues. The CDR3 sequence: CASSDYRASSGNTIYF. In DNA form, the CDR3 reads TGCGCCAGCAGTGATTACAGGGCCTCCTCTGGAAACACCATATATTTT.

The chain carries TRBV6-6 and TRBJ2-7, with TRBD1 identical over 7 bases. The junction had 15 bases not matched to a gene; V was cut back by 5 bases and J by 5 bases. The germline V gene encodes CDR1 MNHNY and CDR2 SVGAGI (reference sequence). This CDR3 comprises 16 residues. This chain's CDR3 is CASSRQGVGERHEQYF. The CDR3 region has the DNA TGTGCCAGCAGTCGCCAGGGGGTAGGGGAGAGACACGAGCAGTACTTC.

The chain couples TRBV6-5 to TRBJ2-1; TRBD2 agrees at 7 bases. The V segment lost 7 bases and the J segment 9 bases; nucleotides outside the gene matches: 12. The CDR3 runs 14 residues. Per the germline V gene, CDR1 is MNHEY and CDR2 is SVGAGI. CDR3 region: CASNRFAREGEQFF. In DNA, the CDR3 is TGTGCCAGCAACCGGTTCGCCAGGGAGGGTGAGCAGTTCTTC.